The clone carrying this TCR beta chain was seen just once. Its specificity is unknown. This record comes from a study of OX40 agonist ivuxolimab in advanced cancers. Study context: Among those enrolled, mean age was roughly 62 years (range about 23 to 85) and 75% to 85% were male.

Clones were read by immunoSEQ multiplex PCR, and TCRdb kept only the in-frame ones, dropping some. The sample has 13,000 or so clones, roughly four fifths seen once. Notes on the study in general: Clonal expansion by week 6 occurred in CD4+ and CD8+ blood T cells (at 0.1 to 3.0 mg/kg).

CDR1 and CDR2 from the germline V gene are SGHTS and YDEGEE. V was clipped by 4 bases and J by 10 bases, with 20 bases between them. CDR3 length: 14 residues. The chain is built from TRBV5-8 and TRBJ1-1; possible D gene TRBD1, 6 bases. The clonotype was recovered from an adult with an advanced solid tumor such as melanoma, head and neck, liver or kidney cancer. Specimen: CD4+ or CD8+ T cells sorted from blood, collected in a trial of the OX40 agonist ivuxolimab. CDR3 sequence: CASSQERAGDGAFF. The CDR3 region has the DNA TGTGCCAGCAGCCAAGAGAGAGCAGGGGATGGAGCTTTCTTT.